This T cell receptor beta chain was recorded in a study of blood T cell repertoires in COVID-19. On the study more broadly: Sites across the United States, Italy and Spain contributed samples from acute and convalescent COVID-19. PBMCs, B-cell-depleted T cells, or T cells provided the cDNA or gDNA that made up the material.

In the source study's methods: From reference gene primer amplification, estimates of nucleated cell counts were derived. Clones were sequenced by immunoSEQ multiplex PCR, and TCRdb holds only the in-frame ones, with some missing. The D gene and trimming were derived from the DNA, and the V and J assignments and clone size from that table. The data contain 150,000 to 200,000 clones, 84% of them singletons. CDR1 and CDR2 (germline): MNHEY, SVGAGI. The CDR3 has 14 amino acids. Trimming removed 5 bases from V and 6 bases from J, with 15 bases in between. Patients from Seattle were sampled longitudinally, starting during active infection.

The receptor's source is a woman in her sixties or seventies with COVID-19, enrolled during active disease. The V call is TRBV6-5, the J call TRBJ2-3; tentatively, D is TRBD2 (5 bases). Material for sequencing was peripheral blood. The CDR3 sequence: CASSTTRAADTQYF. The CDR3 DNA follows: TGTGCCAGCAGTACCACGAGGGCGGCGGATACGCAGTATTTT.